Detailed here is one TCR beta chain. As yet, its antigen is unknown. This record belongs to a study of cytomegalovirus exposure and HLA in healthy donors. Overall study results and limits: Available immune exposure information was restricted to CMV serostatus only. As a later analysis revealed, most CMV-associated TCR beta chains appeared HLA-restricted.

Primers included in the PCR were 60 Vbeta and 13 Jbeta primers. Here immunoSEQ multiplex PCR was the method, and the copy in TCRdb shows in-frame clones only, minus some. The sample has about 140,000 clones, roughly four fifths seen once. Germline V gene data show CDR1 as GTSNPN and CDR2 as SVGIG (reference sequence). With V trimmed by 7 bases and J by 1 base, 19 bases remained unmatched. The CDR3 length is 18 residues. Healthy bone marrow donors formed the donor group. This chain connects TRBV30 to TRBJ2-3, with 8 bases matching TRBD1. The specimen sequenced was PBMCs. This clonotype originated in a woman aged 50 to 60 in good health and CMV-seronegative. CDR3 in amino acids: CALRFRDRLSWGTDTQYF. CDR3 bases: TGTGCCTTGCGATTCCGGGACAGGCTTTCTTGGGGCACAGATACGCAGTATTTT. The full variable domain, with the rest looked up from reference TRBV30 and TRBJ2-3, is SQTIHQWPATLVQPVGSPLSLECTVEGTSNPNLYWYRQAAGRGLQLLFYSVGIGQISSEVPQNLSASRPQDRQFILSSKKLLLSDSGFYLCALRFRDRLSWGTDTQYFGPGTRLTVL.